This T cell receptor beta chain came from a study of cytomegalovirus exposure and HLA in healthy donors (dated by TCRdb to 2016 to 2017). Regarding the complete study: An earlier analysis of roughly 570 of the donors reported about 260 Gb of sequence data and 117 million unique TCR beta sequences obtained from roughly 170 million T cells. Of the roughly 400 genotyped donors, 80% to 90% were placed in the genetic ancestry cluster associated with self-reported Caucasian donors. Roughly 300 gigabases of sequencing data and around 88 million unique TCR sequences made up an early release that covered several hundred HLA-typed donors. Because of strong linkage in the cohort, roughly five DR-DQ haplotypes were treated as single units for association and clustering. An earlier analysis of approximately 640 of the donors applied high-throughput TCR beta sequencing to assess whether each TCR beta V gene segment acted as functional or pseudogenic. The study profiled the T cell repertoires of 500 to 800 subjects by immunosequencing and related them to cytomegalovirus serostatus. Rather than using new phenotypic data, the later analysis identified candidate immune exposures from TCR beta sequences and from how often those sequences occurred across donors. Donor age, sex, ethnicity and CMV serostatus were compiled together with the repertoire data. The study aimed to test whether signatures of past pathogen exposure could be identified by cataloging public T cell receptors. Across some 400 genotyped donors of the cohort, an average of about 250,000 unique TCR beta nucleotide sequences per donor were sequenced, and roughly 20% of those sequences were non-productive. Genome-wide SNP genotypes for about 65% of the roughly 670 donors were used in a later genetic analysis, which treated that subset as a discovery cohort. Along with the approximately 650-subject first cohort, a separate validation cohort of 120 different subjects was used. To predict cytomegalovirus infection status, the study brought together high-throughput TCR immunosequencing, statistical association of individual TCRs with disease status, and machine learning. HLA typing covered class I and class II loci at four-digit resolution. All discovery cohort repertoires had been generated on a single sequencing platform. To study patterns of TCR occurrence, a later analysis re-analyzed previously published TCR beta repertoires from under 750 donors and added high-resolution HLA genotyping. Typing coverage varied by locus: roughly 629-630 donors for A, B, C, DRB1 and DQB1; roughly 520 for DQA1; more than 600 for DPA1; fewer than 480 for DPB1.

There are a few counts of this clone. What this receptor recognizes is not known. Per-nucleotide qualities are absent, and no much larger clonotype sits a single base away. The cohort consisted of some 670 healthy bone marrow donors. All cohort members were sampled while nominally healthy, although unrecorded immune exposures were likely present. The donor tested CMV seronegative and was one of the 352 seronegative cohort members. Each donor provided a peripheral blood sample, and peripheral blood mononuclear cells were used for TCR beta sequencing. Genomic DNA extraction from the blood cell samples was performed with the Qiagen DNeasy Blood Extraction Kit. The library was prepared using the immunoSEQ multiplex PCR assay. For the multiplex PCR, a mixture combining 60 forward primers for TCR Vbeta segments and 13 reverse primers for TCR Jbeta segments was used. The CDR3 region of rearranged TCR beta genes was amplified from genomic DNA with a multiplex PCR assay. The amplified TCR beta libraries were sequenced on the Illumina HiSeq System as 87-base-pair reads. The original methods were these. Across the 670 or so repertoires, a later analysis counted tens of millions of unique TCR beta chains, about 10 million of which were shared by at least two donors. Raw reads were error-corrected and collapsed into unique sequences by a nearest-neighbor algorithm in which closely related sequences were merged to remove PCR and sequencing errors. To assign V, D and J gene segments, CDR3 sequences were aligned to IMGT reference sequences. For a sequence to be retained, a match of at least six nucleotides was required to both a V gene segment and a J gene segment. Rearrangements were classified as productive when the CDR3 lacked stop codons and remained in frame with V and J, and all other rearrangements were classified as non-productive. Following IMGT convention, CDR3 was defined as the stretch from the second conserved V-encoded cysteine up to the conserved J-encoded phenylalanine. Sequences without an unambiguous match to a single V gene segment were excluded from the earlier analysis of 450 to 650 of the donors. An earlier analysis of 550 to 650 of the donors classified V segments as functional when productive rearrangements were above 56.7% and as segregating when the standard deviation between donors was above 5%. A statistical classification framework was built for diagnosing cytomegalovirus status from the catalog of TCR beta chain sequences. A later analysis assigned V and J genes by comparing TCR nucleotide sequences with IMGT/GENE-DB human TR gene sequences. A later analysis assigned CDR3 sequences and most-parsimonious VDJ recombination scenarios with the TCRdist pipeline. In a later analysis, each TCR beta chain was defined by its CDR3 amino acid sequence together with its V-gene family, and reads without a unique V-gene family were excluded. To address suspected cross-contamination and a sequencing artifact, a later analysis removed around 590 highly shared, low-generation-probability nucleotide sequences. For each public chain, a later analysis derived a clonal expansion index from normalized ranks of inferred template counts within each repertoire. A later analysis computed generation probabilities with a VDJ recombination model fitted to out-of-frame rearrangements, and checked the results against IGoR. A later analysis scored TCR-TCR, TCR-HLA and TCR-CMV co-occurrence with hypergeometric tests, applying a repertoire-size bias correction to TCR pairs. In a later analysis, false discovery rates were estimated by permuting HLA or CMV assignments 20 times. In a later analysis, co-occurring TCRs were grouped using DBSCAN, and TCRdist sequence similarity was added for clustering within HLA-allele-positive subsets. For co-occurrence clustering, repertoires with fewer than 30,000 or more than 120,000 public chains were excluded, along with roughly five repertoires with anomalous nucleotide sharing. The source is immuneACCESS, and TCRdb retained only in-frame sequences with V and J called. Part of the clones is not carried over; for the studies checked, unresolved V genes explain less than half of this, and the remainder is unexplained. V and J calls and clone size come straight from that table; D and trimming were deduced from the DNA. In this sample the table shows fewer than 250,000 clones, over 80% of which occur a single time. Of the sample, about 1.2% is held by the ten largest clones.

The CDR3 runs 13 residues from the cysteine to the phenylalanine. CDR3 DNA is the only sequence kept; it has 39 bases, read in frame from the first base. CDR1 and CDR2 were assigned from the germline V gene as KGHSH and LQKENI. Clipping removes 6 bases from V and 5 bases from J, with 4 as the unmatched junction base count. The study at large found these results: The 87-base-pair reads could not distinguish some IMGT-functional V segments, including TRBV6-2 and TRBV6-3, so those segments were excluded. In an earlier analysis of fewer than 750 of the donors, most TCR beta V segments were observed in productive rearrangements about 90% or about 30% of the time, broadly matching IMGT annotations. HLA typing was unavailable for some donors at each locus, so association tests used only the typed subset. Across donors, most TCR sequences were observed very rarely, whereas some public TCRs were present in many individuals. In the study, around 160 TCR beta chains were listed as associated with cytomegalovirus. When HLA alleles, especially DR and DQ, strongly co-occurred, attributing TCR associations to individual alleles was difficult. The cohort was sequenced for TCR beta chains only, and without alpha or paired-chain data the features that could be detected were limited. Linkage disequilibrium might explain the correlated functional status among segregating V segments, but an unknown experimental factor could not be ruled out. In a later analysis, some 18,000 TCR beta sequences were associated with specific HLA alleles at a false discovery rate of 0.05. According to the authors, the approach could potentially be generalized to other disease states and immunological phenotypes. According to a later analysis, TCR association rates differed among HLA loci, with DRB1 alleles showing the most associated TCRs and HLA-C alleles showing the fewest. Roughly uniform sequencing depth across donors was assumed in presence/absence analyses, although this assumption may not hold. The earlier analysis of almost 600 of the donors excluded over 15 rarely observed V segments, including chromosome 9 orphons, because counts were too low. In a later genetic analysis, fewer N-insertions in productive TCRs were reported among donors in an Asian-associated ancestry cluster than the roughly 640-donor mean. The only immune exposure information available for the cohort was CMV serostatus. In a later analysis, several top co-occurrence clusters were reported to appear linked to parvovirus B19, influenza, CMV and Epstein-Barr virus. A group of highly shared sequence variants was considered likely to be a technical artifact of the sequencing pipeline. A further reported finding was that TCR beta sequences accurately predicted the HLA-A and HLA-B alleles for most subjects in the first cohort. In a later analysis, HLA-associated TCR beta chains were found to be more clonally expanded and to have lower generation probabilities than equally common non-associated chains. Cytomegalovirus status was reported to be diagnosed by the classifier with high specificity and sensitivity in both the original and validation cohorts. In vitro tests confirmed that three of the cytomegalovirus-associated TCR beta chains recognize cytomegalovirus antigens. An association between a missense DCLRE1C variant and V-gene and J-gene trimming of TCR beta chains was found in a later genetic analysis and replicated in an independent cohort. In a later analysis, most CMV-associated TCR beta chains were found to appear HLA-restricted, with HLA associations seemingly driven largely by CMV exposure.

The chain was built from TRBV18 and TRBJ2-7, with 10 central nucleotides matching TRBD1. The sequenced sample consisted of PBMCs. This TCR was sampled from a man under 40 in good health and CMV-seronegative. The DNA sequence follows: TGTGCCAGCTCCCCCGGGACAGGGGACGAGCAGTACTTC. Translated, it gives CASSPGTGDEQYF.